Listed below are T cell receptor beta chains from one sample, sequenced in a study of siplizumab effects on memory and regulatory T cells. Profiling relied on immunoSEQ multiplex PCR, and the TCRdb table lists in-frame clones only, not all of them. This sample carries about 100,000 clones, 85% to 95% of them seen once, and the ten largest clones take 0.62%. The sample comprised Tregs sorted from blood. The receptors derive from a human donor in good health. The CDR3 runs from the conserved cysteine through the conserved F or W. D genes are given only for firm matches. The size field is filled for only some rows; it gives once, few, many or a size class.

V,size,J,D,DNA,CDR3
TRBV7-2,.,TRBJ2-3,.,TGTGCCAGCAGCTTATTCGGGGGCGCAGATACGCAGTATTTT,CASSLFGGADTQYF
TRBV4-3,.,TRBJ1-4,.,TGCGCCAGCAGCCAACTACAGGGCGGTGGGGAAAAACTGTTTTTT,CASSQLQGGGEKLFF
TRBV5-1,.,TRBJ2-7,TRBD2,TGCGCCAGCAGCGGGGGACTACGGCCCGAGCAGTACTTC,CASSGGLRPEQYF
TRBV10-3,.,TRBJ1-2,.,TGTGCCATCAGTGAGTCGTCAGGGAACGGCTACACCTTC,CAISESSGNGYTF
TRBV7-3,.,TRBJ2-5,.,TGTGCCAGCAGCTTATCTCGTAGCGCCCCAGAGACCCAGTACTTC,CASSLSRSAPETQYF
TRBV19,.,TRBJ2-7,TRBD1,TGTGCCAGTAGTATATTTGAGGGGGCGAGGGAGCAGTACTTC,CASSIFEGAREQYF
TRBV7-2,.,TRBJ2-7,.,TGTGCCAGCAGCCCACGGAACAGGGCCACCTACGAGCAGTACTTC,CASSPRNRATYEQYF
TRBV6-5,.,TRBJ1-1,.,TGTGCCAGCAGTTGGCGGGATGAAGCTTTCTTT,CASSWRDEAFF
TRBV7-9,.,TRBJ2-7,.,TGTGCCAGCAGCCCTTACGGTTACGAGCAGTACTTC,CASSPYGYEQYF
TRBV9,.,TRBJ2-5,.,TGTGCCAGCAGTAGAGAAGAGACCCAGTACTTC,CASSREETQYF
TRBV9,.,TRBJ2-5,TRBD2,TGTGCCAGCAGCAAACGGTGGCTAGCGGGGGTTGAGACCCAGTACTTC,CASSKRWLAGVETQYF
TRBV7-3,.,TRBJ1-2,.,TGTGCCAGCAGCTTACAACCTTCCGCGGGCTATGGCTACACCTTC,CASSLQPSAGYGYTF
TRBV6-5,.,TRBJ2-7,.,TGTGCCAGCAGTTACCTACCATGGGGATCCTACGAGCAGTACTTC,CASSYLPWGSYEQYF
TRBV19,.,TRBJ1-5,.,TGTGCCAGTAGTATAGTTGCAGGGCTTCATCAGCCCCAGCATTTT,CASSIVAGLHQPQHF
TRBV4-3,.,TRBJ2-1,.,TGCGCCAGCAGCCGAACACAGGGCGGCAATGAGCAGTTCTTC,CASSRTQGGNEQFF
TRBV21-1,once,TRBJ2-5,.,TGTGCCAGCAGCAAAGAGAGGGACAGGGAAGAGACCCAGTACTTC,CASSKERDREETQYF
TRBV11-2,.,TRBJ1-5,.,TGTGCCAGCAGCCCCGGCGGATGGGTAGGACAGCCCCAGCATTTT,CASSPGGWVGQPQHF